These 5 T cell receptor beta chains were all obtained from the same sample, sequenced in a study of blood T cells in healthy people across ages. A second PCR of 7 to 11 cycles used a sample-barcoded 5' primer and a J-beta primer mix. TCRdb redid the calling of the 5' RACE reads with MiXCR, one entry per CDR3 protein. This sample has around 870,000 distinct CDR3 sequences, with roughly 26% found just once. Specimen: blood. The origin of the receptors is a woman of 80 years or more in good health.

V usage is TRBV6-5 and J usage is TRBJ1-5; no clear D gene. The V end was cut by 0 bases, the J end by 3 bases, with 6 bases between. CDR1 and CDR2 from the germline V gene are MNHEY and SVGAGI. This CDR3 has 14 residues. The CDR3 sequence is CASSYSTYNQPQHF. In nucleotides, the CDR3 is TGTGCCAGCAGTTACTCGACCTACAATCAGCCCCAGCATTTT.

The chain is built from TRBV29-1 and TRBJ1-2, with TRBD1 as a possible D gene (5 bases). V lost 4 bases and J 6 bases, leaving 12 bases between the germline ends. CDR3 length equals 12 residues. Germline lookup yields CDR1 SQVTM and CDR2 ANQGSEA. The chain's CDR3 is CSVVRTPDGYTF. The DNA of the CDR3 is TGCAGCGTTGTAAGGACACCGGATGGCTACACCTTC. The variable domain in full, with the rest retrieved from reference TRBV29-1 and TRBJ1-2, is SAVISQKPSRDICQRGTSLTIQCQVDSQVTMMFWYRQQPGQSLTLIATANQGSEATYESGFVIDKFPISRPNLTFSTLTVSNMSPEDSSIYLCSVVRTPDGYTFGSGTRLTVV.

CDR3 loop: CASRKGEASYEQYF. The DNA of the CDR3 is TGTGCCAGCCGAAAGGGGGAGGCCTCCTACGAGCAGTACTTC. V is TRBV7-9 and J is TRBJ2-7; tentatively, D is TRBD1 or TRBD2 (6 bases each). This CDR3 region has 14 residues. The germline gives CDR1 SEHNR, CDR2 FQNEAQ (reference sequence). Between the trimmed V and J ends, which lost 8 bases and 0 bases, there was a span of 14 bases.

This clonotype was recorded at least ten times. CDR3 sequence reads: CASSLSPGLAIFQETQYF. The CDR3, as DNA: TGCGCCAGCAGCTTGTCGCCGGGACTAGCGATATTCCAAGAGACCCAGTACTTC. This chain links TRBV5-1 with TRBJ2-5; 10 positions agree with TRBD2. Germline assignment: CDR1 SGHRS and CDR2 YFSETQ. The V and J ends lost 1 base and 1 base, in that order; junction bases with no gene match: 10. The CDR3 sequence is 18 residues long.

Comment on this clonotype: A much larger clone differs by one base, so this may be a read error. This CDR3 reads CRARHGTYGYTF. The CDR3 nucleotides are TGCAGGGCTAGACATGGGACTTATGGCTACACCTTC. The J gene is TRBJ1-2, the V gene TRBV20-1, with D perhaps matching TRBD1 (5 bases). From germline, CDR1 is DFQATT and CDR2 SNEGSKA (reference sequence). The CDR3 contains 12 residues.